The rows below give T cell receptor beta chains drawn from one sample of a study of shared clonotypes between healthy human individuals. Sequenced by immunoSEQ multiplex PCR; TCRdb stores in-frame clones only, minus some. This table has under 1 million clones, 90% to 95% appearing once. The sample was naive CD8+ T cells sorted from blood. Receptors originate from a man aged 30 to 45 in good health. Both conserved end residues are part of each CDR3. The D gene is left open where the match is weak. Size tells how often a clone was seen (once, few, many) or the class of an expanded clone, and some rows leave it out.

J	size	V	D	CDR3	DNA
TRBJ2-3	once	TRBV6-1	NA	CASSMTGLDTQYF	TGTGCCAGCTCCATGACAGGTTTAGATACGCAGTATTTT
TRBJ2-5	NA	TRBV27	TRBD2	CASSPSRIAGGQETQYF	TGTGCCAGCAGCCCTTCAAGGATAGCGGGAGGTCAAGAGACCCAGTACTTC
TRBJ2-5	NA	TRBV7-8	NA	CASSLGVPQETQYF	TGTGCCAGCAGCTTAGGGGTTCCGCAGGAGACCCAGTACTTC
TRBJ2-7	NA	TRBV2	TRBD1	CASSERTGAYEQYF	TGTGCCAGCAGTGAAAGGACAGGGGCCTACGAGCAGTACTTC
TRBJ2-1	NA	TRBV29-1	TRBD2	CSVPGTSGYNEQFF	TGCAGCGTCCCCGGGACTAGCGGTTACAATGAGCAGTTCTTC
TRBJ2-7	NA	TRBV9	TRBD1	CASSVEGGQAAYEQYF	TGTGCCAGCAGCGTAGAGGGGGGACAGGCCGCCTACGAGCAGTACTTC
TRBJ2-7	NA	TRBV15	NA	CATSKDRSYEQYF	TGTGCCACCAGCAAAGACAGGTCCTACGAGCAGTACTTC
TRBJ2-7	NA	TRBV27	TRBD1	CASRSGQSAYEQYF	TGTGCCAGCAGGTCGGGACAGAGCGCCTACGAGCAGTACTTC
TRBJ2-7	NA	TRBV6-1	TRBD1	CASSEGTGYHEQYF	TGTGCCAGCAGTGAAGGGACAGGGTATCACGAGCAGTACTTC
TRBJ2-7	NA	TRBV7-9	NA	CASSSVTGTYEQYF	TGTGCCAGCAGCTCCGTGACAGGTACCTACGAGCAGTACTTC
TRBJ2-5	NA	TRBV27	TRBD1	CASSFSGGAAETQYF	TGTGCCAGCAGTTTCTCAGGGGGCGCAGCAGAGACCCAGTACTTC
TRBJ2-1	NA	TRBV18	TRBD1	CASSLTNALTGTAYNEQFF	TGTGCCAGCTCACTAACCAATGCGCTTACCGGGACAGCATACAATGAGCAGTTCTTC
TRBJ2-2	NA	TRBV7-8	NA	CASSLAPKGRELFF	TGTGCCAGCAGCTTAGCGCCTAAGGGGCGGGAGCTGTTTTTT
TRBJ2-7	NA	TRBV5-4	TRBD2	CASSIGLAGDYEQYF	TGTGCCAGCAGCATAGGACTAGCGGGAGACTACGAGCAGTACTTC
TRBJ2-7	NA	TRBV5-6	TRBD2	CASSLGTSGSYEQYF	TGTGCCAGCAGCTTGGGGACTAGCGGGAGTTACGAGCAGTACTTC
TRBJ2-1	NA	TRBV10-1	NA	CAEYCEGEQFF	TGCGCGGAATACTGCGAGGGTGAGCAGTTCTTC
TRBJ1-1	NA	TRBV4-1	NA	CASSQEGLAAFF	TGCGCCAGCAGCCAAGAAGGGTTAGCAGCTTTCTTT
TRBJ2-7	NA	TRBV28	TRBD1	CASSFRRTGTTLSYEQYF	TGTGCCAGCAGTTTCCGTCGGACAGGGACCACTCTATCCTACGAGCAGTACTTC
TRBJ2-6	NA	TRBV5-1	TRBD2	CASSLGPSGTLSGANVLTF	TGCGCCAGCAGCTTGGGGCCTAGCGGGACCCTCTCTGGGGCCAACGTCCTGACTTTC
TRBJ2-7	NA	TRBV27	TRBD2	CASSPLGSGSYEQYF	TGTGCCAGCAGTCCCCTGGGGAGCGGGAGTTACGAGCAGTACTTC
TRBJ2-4	NA	TRBV7-2	TRBD1	CASTSRDRSRPLAKNIQYF	TGTGCCAGCACCTCAAGGGACAGGTCTAGACCTCTAGCCAAAAACATTCAGTACTTC
TRBJ2-3	NA	TRBV7-2	TRBD2	CASSLTSGGADTQYF	TGTGCCAGCAGCCTGACTAGCGGAGGGGCAGATACGCAGTATTTT
TRBJ2-1	NA	TRBV7-6	TRBD2	CASSLRASGNEQFF	TGTGCCAGCAGCCTCAGGGCTAGCGGCAATGAGCAGTTCTTC